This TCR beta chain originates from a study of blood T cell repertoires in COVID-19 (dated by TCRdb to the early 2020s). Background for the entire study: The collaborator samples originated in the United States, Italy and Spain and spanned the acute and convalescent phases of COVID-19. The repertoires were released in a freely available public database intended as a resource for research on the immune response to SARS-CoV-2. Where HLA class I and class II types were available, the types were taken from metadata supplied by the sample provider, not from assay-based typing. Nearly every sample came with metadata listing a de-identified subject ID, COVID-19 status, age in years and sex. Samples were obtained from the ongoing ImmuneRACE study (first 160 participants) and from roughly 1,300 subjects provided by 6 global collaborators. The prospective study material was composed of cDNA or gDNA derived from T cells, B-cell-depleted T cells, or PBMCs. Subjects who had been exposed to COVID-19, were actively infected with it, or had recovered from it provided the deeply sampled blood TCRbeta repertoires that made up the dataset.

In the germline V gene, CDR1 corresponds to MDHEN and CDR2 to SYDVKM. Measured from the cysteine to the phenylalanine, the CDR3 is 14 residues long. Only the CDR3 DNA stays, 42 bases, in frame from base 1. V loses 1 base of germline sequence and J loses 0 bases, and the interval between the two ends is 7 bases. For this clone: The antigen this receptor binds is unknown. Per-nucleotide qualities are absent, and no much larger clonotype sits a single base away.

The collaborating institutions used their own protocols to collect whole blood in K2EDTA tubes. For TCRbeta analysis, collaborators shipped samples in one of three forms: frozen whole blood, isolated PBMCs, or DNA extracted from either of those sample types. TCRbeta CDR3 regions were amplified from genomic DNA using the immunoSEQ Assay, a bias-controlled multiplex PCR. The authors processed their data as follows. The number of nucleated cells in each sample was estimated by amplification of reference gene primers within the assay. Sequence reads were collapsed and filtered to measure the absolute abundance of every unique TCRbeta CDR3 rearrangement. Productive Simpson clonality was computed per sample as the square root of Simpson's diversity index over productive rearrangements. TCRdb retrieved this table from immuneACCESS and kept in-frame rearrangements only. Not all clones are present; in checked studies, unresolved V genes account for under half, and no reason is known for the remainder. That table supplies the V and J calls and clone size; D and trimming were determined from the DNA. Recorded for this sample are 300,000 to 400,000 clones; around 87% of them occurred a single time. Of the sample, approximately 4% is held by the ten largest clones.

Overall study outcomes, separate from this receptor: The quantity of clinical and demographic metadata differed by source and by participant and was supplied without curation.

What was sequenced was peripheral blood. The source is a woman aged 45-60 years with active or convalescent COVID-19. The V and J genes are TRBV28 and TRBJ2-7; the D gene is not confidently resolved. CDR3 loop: CASSLFSRSYEQYF. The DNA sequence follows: TGTGCCAGCAGTTTATTCAGTCGCTCCTACGAGCAGTACTTC.